One and the same sample provided the 9 T cell receptor beta chains below, sequenced in a study of shared clonotypes between healthy human individuals. Positive CCR7 selection of CD45RO-negative cells yielded the naive CD8 cells, and terminally differentiated effector memory CD45RA+ cells were excluded. Sequenced by immunoSEQ multiplex PCR; TCRdb stores in-frame clones only, minus some. The sample includes about 800,000 clones, approximately 96% of them seen just once. Sequenced material: naive CD8+ T cells sorted from blood. The receptors originated from a man aged 25 to 45 in good health.

Concerning this clone itself: The same CDR3 is also encoded by other DNA sequences in this sample. The chain combines TRBV9 with TRBJ2-7; D may correspond to TRBD1 or TRBD2 (5 bases each). V was pared by 4 bases and J by 3 bases, with 8 bases between. CDR1 is SGDLS, CDR2 YYNGEE, per germline. The CDR3 contains 12 residues. CDR3 DNA sequence: TGTGCCAGCAGCCCTGGGGGCTACGAGCAGTACTTC. Encoded protein: CASSPGGYEQYF.

The rearrangement uses TRBV7-9 and TRBJ2-7, with D possibly being TRBD1 (6 bases). Trimming removed 7 bases at V and 5 bases at J, with 21 bases between. Germline values: CDR1 SEHNR, CDR2 FQNEAQ (reference sequence). CDR3 size: 15 residues. The CDR3 spells CASTIPVGTLHEQYF. The DNA for the CDR3 is TGTGCCAGCACCATACCCGTGGGGACACTCCACGAGCAGTACTTC.

Points on this clone: An end of the junction does not agree with germline; a read error may underlie this. The chain links TRBV7-7 to TRBJ1-5; 11 nucleotides agree with TRBD1. The CDR3 sequence is 19 residues long. Germline CDR1 and CDR2: SSHAT and FNYEAQ (reference sequence). The DNA of the CDR3 is TGTGCTAGCAGCCCCCGGACAGGGGGCGAGCACCGTCGCGATCAGCCCCAGCATTTT. This sequence encodes CASSPRTGGEHRRDQPQHF. The whole variable domain, filled in from reference TRBV7-7 and TRBJ1-5, reads GAGVSQSPRYKVTKRGQDVTLRCDPISSHATLYWYQQALGQGPEFLTYFNYEAQPDKSGLPSDRFSAERPEGSISTLTIQRTEQRDSAMYRCASSPRTGGEHRRDQPQHFGDGTRLSIL.

The chain uses TRBV7-9 and TRBJ2-7, with TRBD1 matching over 8 bases. Losses at the gene ends were 4 bases for V and 0 bases for J; bases not matched to a gene: 8. The germline V gene encodes CDR1 SEHNR and CDR2 FQNEAQ (reference sequence). CDR3 length: 16 amino acids. CDR3 sequence (DNA): TGTGCCAGCAGCTCGCCGACAGGGGCGCCCTCCTACGAGCAGTACTTC. Residues: CASSSPTGAPSYEQYF.

The rearrangement uses TRBV28 and TRBJ1-3; D gene unclear. Per the germline V gene, CDR1 is MDHEN and CDR2 is SYDVKM. The CDR3 runs 14 residues. With 2 bases removed from V and 4 bases from J, the gap between germline ends came to 9 bases. The CDR3 spells CASSLPVLGNTIYF. The CDR3 DNA follows: TGTGCCAGCAGTTTACCCGTTTTGGGAAACACCATATATTTT.

The chain combines TRBV6-1 with TRBJ2-1; TRBD2 agrees at 12 bases. The CDR3 length is 15 residues. The germline CDR1 and CDR2 sequences are MNHNS and SASEGT. The V gene end was trimmed by 5 bases and the J gene end by 7 bases; junction bases not matched to a gene: 6. CDR3 sequence reads: CASSSLAGGPNEQFF. The DNA for the CDR3 is TGTGCCAGCAGTTCGCTAGCGGGAGGGCCGAATGAGCAGTTCTTC.

In its sample, this clone was seen once. The V gene is TRBV4-1, the J gene TRBJ1-5; no clear D gene. The CDR3 has 13 amino acids. The germline gives CDR1 MGHRA, CDR2 YSYEKL. Trimming pared 0 bases from V and 4 bases from J, leaving 4 bases between. This CDR3 reads CASSQDKNQPQHF. The CDR3 DNA reads as TGCGCCAGCAGCCAAGATAAAAATCAGCCCCAGCATTTT.

The chain employs TRBV4-1 and TRBJ1-1; 10 bases fit TRBD1. The trim removed 0 bases at V and 1 base at J, leaving 11 bases unmatched. Germline V gene lookup returns CDR1 MGHRA and CDR2 YSYEKL. This CDR3 comprises 19 residues. The CDR3 here is CASSQDTTGTGVQNTEAFF. The CDR3 DNA sequence: TGCGCCAGCAGCCAAGATACCACCGGGACAGGGGTTCAGAACACTGAAGCTTTCTTT.

V is TRBV5-1 and J is TRBJ2-7, with D hard to call. V was shortened by 1 base and J by 2 bases, with 7 bases between the two germline ends. The CDR3 has 13 amino acids. Germline V CDR1 and CDR2: SGHRS, YFSETQ. Here the CDR3 reads CASSLTPAYEQYF. In DNA form, the CDR3 reads TGCGCCAGCAGCTTGACACCGGCCTACGAGCAGTACTTC. The full variable domain, completed using reference TRBV5-1 and TRBJ2-7, is KAGVTQTPRYLIKTRGQQVTLSCSPISGHRSVSWYQQTPGQGLQFLFEYFSETQRNKGNFPGRFSGRQFSNSRSEMNVSTLELGDSALYLCASSLTPAYEQYFGPGTRLTVT.